The 17 T cell receptor beta chains below all came from one sample that was sequenced in a study of T cell responses to AZD1222 COVID-19 vaccine. TCRdb's copy holds only in-frame clones and misses some; the assay was immunoSEQ multiplex PCR. The data hold about 140,000 clones, with around 93% observed a single time. The specimen was peripheral blood, collected on day 0 of AZD1222 vaccination. The receptor source for this set is an adult in good health.

This chain uses TRBV7-9 with TRBJ1-1, with D hard to call. The CDR3 extends over 15 amino acids. Trimming removed 5 bases from V and 1 base from J, with 14 bases in between. Germline values: CDR1 SEHNR, CDR2 FQNEAQ (reference sequence). The CDR3 reads CASSLGVEGNTEAFF. As DNA, the CDR3 is TGTGCCAGCAGCCTCGGGGTAGAGGGGAACACTGAAGCTTTCTTT.

V gene TRBV2 combines with J gene TRBJ2-5; D is perhaps TRBD1 or TRBD2 (5 bases each). This CDR3 region has 15 residues. V lost 6 bases and J 2 bases, leaving 16 bases between the germline ends. Per germline, CDR1 SNHLY and CDR2 FYNNEI. The CDR3 reads CASRGPRTGQETQYF. DNA for the CDR3: TGTGCCAGCAGGGGACCCCGAACTGGACAAGAGACCCAGTACTTC. The variable domain in full, completed from reference TRBV2 and TRBJ2-5, reads EPEVTQTPSHQVTQMGQEVILRCVPISNHLYFYWYRQILGQKVEFLVSFYNNEISEKSEIFDDQFSVERPDGSNFTLKIRSTKLEDSAMYFCASRGPRTGQETQYFGPGTRLLVL.

The chain is built from TRBV2 and TRBJ1-5; D is unclear. With 2 bases removed from V and 6 bases from J, the gap between germline ends came to 11 bases. CDR1 is SNHLY and CDR2 is FYNNEI in the germline V gene. The CDR3 totals 14 residues. This CDR3 is CASSESGRLQPQHF. For the CDR3, the DNA is TGTGCCAGCAGTGAATCCGGGAGACTTCAGCCCCAGCATTTT.

The rearrangement joins TRBV28 to TRBJ1-2, with 7 bases aligning to TRBD1. This CDR3 contains 14 residues. Unmatched junction bases numbered 8, after V lost 6 bases and J lost 4 bases. Germline CDR1 and CDR2: MDHEN and SYDVKM. The CDR3 nucleotides are TGTGCCAGCAGCTTGGGACAGCAGATCTATGGCTACACCTTC. Translation: CASSLGQQIYGYTF.

V and J are TRBV28 and TRBJ1-1; 7 bases line up with TRBD1. The CDR3 is 15 amino acids. Germline CDR1 and CDR2: MDHEN and SYDVKM. J lost 1 base, V lost 5 bases, and 7 bases had no gene match. The CDR3 DNA reads TGTGCCAGCAGTCCATGGGACAGAGGGAACACTGAAGCTTTCTTT. Its protein product is CASSPWDRGNTEAFF.

The V and J genes are TRBV4-3 and TRBJ1-1; D gene uncertain. Trimming took 4 bases from V and 0 from J, leaving 9 bases between them. The CDR3 is 14 amino acids. CDR1 and CDR2 (germline): LGHNA, YSLEER. CDR3 region: CASSPLGLNTEAFF. In nucleotides, the CDR3 is TGCGCCAGCAGCCCCCTGGGGTTGAACACTGAAGCTTTCTTT.

J is TRBJ1-3 and V is TRBV6-1; D unresolved. The CDR3 covers 16 residues. V gave up 2 bases and J gave up 5 bases, with 16 bases separating them. The V gene's germline CDR1 is MNHNS and CDR2 SASEGT. The CDR3 DNA is TGTGCCAGCAGTGAACTCTCTACGGCACGCCGAAACACCATATATTTT. Translating it yields CASSELSTARRNTIYF.

This clone has only one observation. V is TRBV5-1 and J is TRBJ1-4, with D perhaps matching TRBD1 (5 bases). Trimming pared 4 bases from V and 2 bases from J, leaving 21 bases between. This CDR3 region has 18 residues. Germline V gives CDR1 SGHRS, CDR2 YFSETQ. Written as DNA, the CDR3 is TGCGCCAGCAGCCCCGGGACGGATGCCCTCCAGACTAATGAAAAACTGTTTTTT. Its translation: CASSPGTDALQTNEKLFF.

The V call is TRBV7-8, the J call TRBJ2-1; 8 bases are a match to TRBD2. Germline V lookup: CDR1 SGHVS, CDR2 FQNEAQ. This CDR3 spans 18 amino acids. V shed 5 bases, J shed 1 base, and the junction held 13 bases outside the gene matches. The CDR3, as DNA: TGTGCCAGCAGCCGCACGCCGGTTGGCGGGAGGTCCTACAATGAGCAGTTCTTC. Encoded protein: CASSRTPVGGRSYNEQFF.

This chain uses TRBV5-5 with TRBJ1-5; D ambiguous. The V end lost 1 base, the J end lost 0 bases, and 8 bases lay between the germline ends. The CDR3 covers 15 residues. The germline V gene has CDR1 SGHKS and CDR2 YYEKEE (reference sequence). The DNA of the CDR3 is TGTGCCAGCAGCTTGAACAGCAATAGCAATCAGCCCCAGCATTTT. As protein: CASSLNSNSNQPQHF.

The V and J genes are TRBV19 and TRBJ2-1, with 9 bases matching TRBD1. Germline V CDR1 and CDR2: LNHDA, SQIVND (reference sequence). CDR3 length equals 18 residues. J lost 6 bases, V lost 5 bases, and 17 bases had no gene match. The CDR3: CASSSTHLSRQGGNEQFF. DNA for the CDR3: TGTGCCAGTAGTTCGACACACCTGTCTCGACAGGGGGGCAATGAGCAGTTCTTC. The variable domain in full, with the rest retrieved from reference TRBV19 and TRBJ2-1, is DGGITQSPKYLFRKEGQNVTLSCEQNLNHDAMYWYRQDPGQGLRLIYYSQIVNDFQKGDIAEGYSVSREKKESFPLTVTSAQKNPTAFYLCASSSTHLSRQGGNEQFFGPGTRLTVL.

The V call is TRBV5-5, the J call TRBJ2-7; a weak D match, TRBD1 (6 bases). CDR3 size: 12 residues. Germline loops: CDR1 SGHKS, CDR2 YYEKEE (reference sequence). Trimming pared 4 bases from V and 3 bases from J, leaving 8 bases between. The CDR3 nucleotides read TGTGCCAGCAGCAGGGGGATCTACGAGCAGTACTTC. Translation gives CASSRGIYEQYF.

This chain joins TRBV5-3 and TRBJ2-7, with 10 nucleotides matching TRBD1. TRBV5-3 is annotated as an ORF whose role is uncertain. Trimming cost V 3 bases and J 6 bases; bases outside gene matches: 12. The CDR3 is 16 amino acids. CDR3 nucleotides: TGTGCCAGAAGCTGGGGGGTGAGAGGGACAGGGGCCGAGCAGTACTTC. Its protein product is CARSWGVRGTGAEQYF.

The chain is built from TRBV7-3 and TRBJ2-1; 15 bases align to TRBD2. V trimming: 0 bases; J trimming: 5 bases; junction bases outside the gene matches: 11. This CDR3 region has 20 residues. Germline V CDR1 and CDR2: SGHTA, FQGTGA. CDR3 coding DNA: TGTGCCAGCAGCTTAACGTTTGGACTAGCGGGAGGGCCCTCTAACAATGAGCAGTTCTTC. Protein: CASSLTFGLAGGPSNNEQFF.

The V gene is TRBV27, the J gene TRBJ2-5; D is possibly TRBD1 or TRBD2 (5 bases each). V was cut by 2 bases and J by 9 bases, with 22 bases left in between. Per germline, CDR1 MNHEY and CDR2 SMNVEV (reference sequence). This CDR3 spans 16 amino acids. The CDR3 spells CASSLDSRHTRGAQYF. Written as DNA, the CDR3 is TGTGCCAGCAGTTTAGACTCTAGACATACAAGAGGGGCCCAGTACTTC.

The chain links TRBV19 to TRBJ2-3; 10 bases line up with TRBD2. CDR1 is LNHDA and CDR2 is SQIVND in the germline V gene (reference sequence). This CDR3 is 16 amino acids long. Trimming cost V 3 bases and J 7 bases; bases outside gene matches: 10. The CDR3 bases are TGTGCCAGTAGTATCGGAAGAGCGGGGGGGCGGAATACGCAGTATTTT. Translation: CASSIGRAGGRNTQYF.

The chain uses TRBV2 and TRBJ2-5, with 14 bases identical to TRBD2. J lost 10 bases, V lost 11 bases, and 18 bases had no gene match. The germline CDR1 and CDR2 sequences are SNHLY and FYNNEI. The CDR3 consists of 16 residues. CDR3: CAVPRTSGRLSGVQYF. The CDR3 DNA is TGTGCCGTTCCAAGGACTAGCGGGAGGTTGTCTGGGGTCCAGTACTTC. The variable domain in full, with the rest retrieved from reference TRBV2 and TRBJ2-5, is EPEVTQTPSHQVTQMGQEVILRCVPISNHLYFYWYRQILGQKVEFLVSFYNNEISEKSEIFDDQFSVERPDGSNFTLKIRSTKLEDSAMYFCAVPRTSGRLSGVQYFGPGTRLLVL.